This T cell receptor (beta chain) originates from a study of T-cell reconstitution after alpha-beta-depleted transplantation in children. The authors prepared the TCRbeta library with unique molecular identifiers. TCRdb reanalysed the PCR reads using MiXCR and keeps one entry per CDR3 protein. The sample lists approximately 300,000 distinct CDR3 sequences, approximately 10% occurring once. The sample holds many counts of this clonotype. No antigen is known for it. Findings of the study overall: A year post-transplant, T-cell counts and diversity derived mostly from newly produced T cells. Several hundred expanded graft clones reportedly supplied alpha-beta T cells about two months after transplant. Recipient T cells and thymic progenitors that survived were the source of the high TCRbeta diversity seen at day 60 in some patients.

Sequencing used peripheral blood, obtained 180 days after TCRalphabeta/CD19-depleted stem cell transplant. This TCR derives from a male patient between 2 and 15 years old who had a stem cell transplant for chronic granulomatous disease, so the T cells may come from the graft donor.

CDR3 region: CASSNTAGLTEQFF. As DNA, the CDR3 is TGCGCCAGCAGTAATACGGCGGGATTAACCGAGCAGTTCTTC. V gene TRBV5-1 combines with J gene TRBJ2-1; the D gene is possibly TRBD2 (6 bases). V was trimmed by 5 bases and J by 10 bases, leaving 19 bases between them. Germline CDR1 SGHRS, CDR2 YFSETQ. CDR3 size: 14 residues.